The clone carrying this TCR beta chain has only one observation. This table comes from immunoSEQ multiplex PCR, and its TCRdb copy is limited to in-frame clones, with some not included. The sample has 150,000 or so clones; about 87% are singletons. The CDR3 has 15 residues. Looked up from germline, CDR1 is LGHDT and CDR2 is YNNKEL (reference sequence). The V end was cut by 2 bases, the J end by 4 bases, with 12 bases between. This specimen belongs to a study of T cell responses to AZD1222 COVID-19 vaccine. This receptor was taken from an adult who received the MenACWY meningococcal vaccine as a control. V usage is TRBV3-1 (or the pseudogene TRBV3-2) and J usage is TRBJ1-3; D might be TRBD1 (6 bases). The input for sequencing was peripheral blood, taken 28 days after the second dose of the MenACWY control vaccine. The DNA for the CDR3 is TGTGCCAGCAGCCAAATCAGGGGAGGAGGAAACACCATATATTTT. Translated: CASSQIRGGGNTIYF.